The 30 T cell receptor beta chains presented below share a single source sample, sequenced in a study of shared clonotypes between healthy human individuals (dated by TCRdb to 2020 to 2022). Library prep was done by the immunoSEQ multiplex PCR assay. TCRdb stores this immuneACCESS table with in-frame sequences only. Part of the clones is absent; in the studies checked, under half of the shortfall reflects unresolved V genes, and no reason is known for the rest. Present in this sample are roughly 2,300,000 clones, less than 95% of which were seen just once. The top ten hold 0.37% of the sample. The sequenced sample was naive CD4+ T cells from PBMCs. The cell subset or site label, read with the paper, signifies: CD45RA+ positively selected. These receptors were collected from a man younger than 30 in good health. Some clones in this sample may be carry-over from other donors' samples.

This chain links TRBV18 with TRBJ2-7; TRBD2 agrees at 14 bases. V gave up 4 bases and J gave up 10 bases; unmatched junction bases: 3. CDR1 and CDR2 from the germline V gene are KGHSH and LQKENI. The CDR3 totals 13 residues. The CDR3 loop is CASSLGLAGVQYF. The CDR3 bases are TGTGCCAGCTCACTGGGACTAGCGGGAGTACAGTACTTC.

The chain employs TRBV7-9 and TRBJ2-2; 12 bases match TRBD2. Looked up from germline, CDR1 is SEHNR and CDR2 is FQNEAQ (reference sequence). There are 18 residues in the CDR3. V shed 5 bases and J 4 bases; nucleotides not matched to a gene: 11. In nucleotides, the CDR3 is TGTGCCAGCAGCCGTTTGACTAGCGGGAGAGCGGGCACCGGGGAGCTGTTTTTT. It translates to CASSRLTSGRAGTGELFF.

The chain links TRBV5-1 to TRBJ2-1, with 10 bases lining up with TRBD2. Germline assignment: CDR1 SGHRS and CDR2 YFSETQ. The CDR3 is made up of 14 amino acids. V was pared by 6 bases and J by 9 bases, with 9 bases of the junction left unmatched. For the CDR3, the DNA is TGCGCCAGCACCCCACTAGCGGGGTCAAGTGAGCAGTTCTTC. Its translation: CASTPLAGSSEQFF.

The chain has TRBV5-1 and TRBJ1-5; the D gene is possibly TRBD1 (6 bases). There are 15 residues in the CDR3. CDR1 is SGHRS and CDR2 is YFSETQ in the germline V gene. V lost 2 bases and J 4 bases, leaving 13 bases between the germline ends. Here the CDR3 DNA reads TGCGCCAGCAGCTTTTCACCGGGGGCAAATCAGCCCCAGCATTTT. It yields the protein CASSFSPGANQPQHF.

The chain recombines TRBV5-4 with TRBJ2-5; a possible D gene is TRBD1 (6 bases). Germline V gene lookup returns CDR1 SGHNT and CDR2 YYREEE (reference sequence). The germline V and J ends were trimmed by 4 bases and 0 bases, with 13 bases remaining between them. There are 15 residues in the CDR3. The CDR3 is CASSPGHLYQETQYF. CDR3 nucleotide sequence: TGTGCCAGCAGCCCGGGACATTTGTACCAAGAGACCCAGTACTTC.

V gene TRBV7-2 combines with J gene TRBJ2-7, with 11 positions matching TRBD2. With 5 bases clipped from V and 7 bases from J, the junction kept 7 bases outside the gene matches. The CDR3 is 14 residues long. The germline V gene encodes CDR1 SGHTA and CDR2 FQGNSA. Written as DNA, the CDR3 is TGTGCCAGCAGCCTGACTAGCGGGAATCAAGAGCAGTACTTC. This sequence encodes CASSLTSGNQEQYF.

The J gene is TRBJ1-3, the V gene TRBV19, with D unclear. The CDR3 length is 16 residues. Germline loops: CDR1 LNHDA, CDR2 SQIVND (reference sequence). V lost 4 bases to trimming and J lost 9 bases, with 22 bases between them. CDR3 DNA: TGTGCCAGTAGTACCCAGCGATCCGGGTTCGGAGCCACCATATATTTT. Its protein is CASSTQRSGFGATIYF.

CDR3 loop: CASSSLRDSREKLFF. CDR3 nucleotide sequence: TGTGCCAGCAGCTCTCTCCGGGACAGTCGGGAAAAACTGTTTTTT. V and J are TRBV5-4 and TRBJ1-4; 7 nucleotides line up with TRBD1. Germline trimming cut 3 bases from V and 8 bases from J; bases unmatched to any gene: 10. CDR1 and CDR2 (germline): SGHNT, YYREEE (reference sequence). This CDR3 spans 15 amino acids.

This clone was detected a few times. The chain has TRBV25-1 and TRBJ2-2; 9 nucleotides align to TRBD2. V lost 7 bases, J lost 5 bases, and 5 bases stayed unmatched. Germline V gives CDR1 MGHDK, CDR2 SYGVNS. This CDR3 has 14 residues. The chain's CDR3 is CASTLAGVTGELFF. The CDR3 nucleotides read TGTGCCAGCACCTTAGCGGGAGTGACCGGGGAGCTGTTTTTT.

The rearrangement uses TRBV7-3 and TRBJ1-5; D unresolved. This CDR3 region has 14 residues. Trimming took 5 bases from V and 5 from J, leaving 13 bases between them. Germline V lookup: CDR1 SGHTA, CDR2 FQGTGA. Here the CDR3 DNA reads TGTGCCAGCAGCCGAGGGCTGGTTGATCAGCCCCAGCATTTT. It is translated as CASSRGLVDQPQHF.

The V gene is TRBV6-5, the J gene TRBJ1-2; a weak D match, TRBD1 (5 bases). Trimming cost V 6 bases and J 8 bases, with 22 bases left between them. There are 15 residues in the CDR3. Per germline, CDR1 MNHEY and CDR2 SVGAGI. The CDR3 loop is CASSPPGGVRSGYTF. The CDR3 DNA follows: TGTGCCAGCAGCCCCCCTGGAGGGGTTCGGTCGGGCTACACCTTC.

Comment on this clone: This same CDR3 is encoded by further DNA sequences in the sample. This chain joins TRBV6-5 and TRBJ2-1; TRBD1 is a possible D gene (5 bases). V lost 7 bases and J lost 7, with 8 bases in between. Germline CDR1 reads MNHEY; CDR2 reads SVGAGI. The CDR3 is 11 amino acids. The CDR3 DNA is TGTGCCAGCACCCAGGGAAATGAGCAGTTCTTC. Residues: CASTQGNEQFF.

On this clone: The same CDR3 arises from other DNA sequences in this sample as well. V gene TRBV27 combines with J gene TRBJ2-3; D possibly corresponds to TRBD2 (5 bases). Germline values: CDR1 MNHEY, CDR2 SMNVEV (reference sequence). Deletions cut 2 bases from V and 3 bases from J, with 6 bases between. This CDR3 region has 13 residues. CDR3 loop: CASSLRGTDTQYF. In nucleotides, the CDR3 is TGTGCCAGCAGTTTAAGAGGGACAGATACGCAGTATTTT.

This sequence joins TRBV12-5 and TRBJ2-7; the match to TRBD1 covers 7 bases. This CDR3 is 14 amino acids long. The J segment lost 0 bases and the V segment lost 7 bases, leaving 6 bases of the junction unmatched. CDR1 and CDR2 from the germline V gene are LGHNT and FRNRAP. The CDR3 DNA follows: TGTGCTAGTGACCTGGACAGGAGCTCCTACGAGCAGTACTTC. Translating it yields CASDLDRSSYEQYF.

V usage is TRBV19 and J usage is TRBJ1-4; possibly TRBD1 for D (5 bases). Germline V gene lookup returns CDR1 LNHDA and CDR2 SQIVND (reference sequence). The V and J ends lost 3 bases and 6 bases respectively, with 20 bases between them. The CDR3 covers 17 residues. The CDR3, as DNA: TGTGCCAGTAGTATTTCGGGGGTTGGCAGTCCGGATGAAAAACTGTTTTTT. Its protein is CASSISGVGSPDEKLFF.

This clone was seen more than once but under ten times. V gene TRBV5-6 combines with J gene TRBJ2-7; a weak D match, TRBD1 (5 bases). The CDR3 contains 13 residues. Trimming shortened V by 0 bases and J by 6 bases, and 10 bases separated the two germline ends. Germline assignment: CDR1 SGHDT and CDR2 YYEEEE. The CDR3, as DNA: TGTGCCAGCAGCTTGGAGGGTAGGGGCGAGCAGTACTTC. This gives the protein CASSLEGRGEQYF. Using reference TRBV5-6 and TRBJ2-7 for the parts outside the CDR3, the full variable domain is DAGVTQSPTHLIKTRGQQVTLRCSPKSGHDTVSWYQQALGQGPQFIFQYYEEEERQRGNFPDRFSGHQFPNYSSELNVNALLLGDSALYLCASSLEGRGEQYFGPGTRLTVT.

The chain is built from TRBV28 and TRBJ2-3; 13 nucleotides agree with TRBD2. The CDR3 loop spans 15 amino acids. The germline gives CDR1 MDHEN, CDR2 SYDVKM. Trimming took 9 bases from V and 1 from J; bases not matched to a gene: 4. The CDR3 coding sequence is TGTGCCAGTCGGACTAGCGGGAGTCGCACAGATACGCAGTATTTT. This translates into CASRTSGSRTDTQYF.

This chain links TRBV4-3 with TRBJ2-5; 9 bases align to TRBD1. The J call may be mistaken, given a closer DNA end match to TRBJ2-7. The CDR3 runs 16 residues. Germline values: CDR1 LGHNA, CDR2 YSLEER. The CDR3 nucleotides are TGCGCCAGCAGCCTAGGAACAGGGACAGGGTCCTACGAGCAGTACTTC. It specifies CASSLGTGTGSYEQYF.

This clone occurred a few times. This sequence joins TRBV4-1 and TRBJ1-5; D is unclear. Germline CDR1 MGHRA, CDR2 YSYEKL. V was cut by 4 bases and J by 3 bases, with 13 bases left in between. The CDR3 extends over 15 amino acids. The DNA of the CDR3 is TGCGCCAGCAGCCTTGGGATGGGGTCCAATCAGCCCCAGCATTTT. This sequence encodes CASSLGMGSNQPQHF.

The chain joins TRBV28 to TRBJ1-2, with D possibly being TRBD1 (6 bases). The CDR3 is made up of 13 amino acids. With 6 bases removed from V and 4 bases from J, the gap between germline ends came to 12 bases. Germline CDR1 is MDHEN and CDR2 is SYDVKM. For the CDR3, the DNA is TGTGCCAGCAGAATCGGGGGCTTCTATGGCTACACCTTC. It codes for CASRIGGFYGYTF.

The rearrangement joins TRBV5-1 to TRBJ2-7; 10 bases fit TRBD1. Germline V gives CDR1 SGHRS, CDR2 YFSETQ. CDR3 length equals 15 residues. Germline trimming cut 3 bases from V and 5 bases from J; bases unmatched to any gene: 8. Written as DNA, the CDR3 is TGCGCCAGCAGCTCACCCGGGACAGGGGTCGACGAGCAGTACTTC. Translated, it gives CASSSPGTGVDEQYF.

The chain uses TRBV5-4 and TRBJ2-3; no definite D call. CDR3 length: 13 amino acids. Germline-derived CDR1 and CDR2 are SGHNT and YYREEE (reference sequence). Trimming took off 4 bases at V and 1 base at J, with 7 bases between the two ends. CDR3 sequence (DNA): TGTGCCAGCAGCCAATCAGGCACAGATACGCAGTATTTT. This encodes CASSQSGTDTQYF. Filled out from reference TRBV5-4 and TRBJ2-3, the complete variable domain reads ETGVTQSPTHLIKTRGQQVTLRCSSQSGHNTVSWYQQALGQGPQFIFQYYREEENGRGNFPPRFSGLQFPNYSSELNVNALELDDSALYLCASSQSGTDTQYFGPGTRLTVL.

The table lists this clone with a count of one. J is TRBJ2-7 and V is TRBV6-6, with D tentatively TRBD1 (7 bases). V was pared by 0 bases and J by 1 base, with 13 bases between. Germline CDR1 MNHNY, CDR2 SVGAGI (reference sequence). CDR3 length: 16 residues. The CDR3 loop reads CASSYSMEGASYEQYF. CDR3 coding DNA: TGTGCCAGCAGTTACTCGATGGAGGGGGCGTCCTACGAGCAGTACTTC.

V gene TRBV6-4 combines with J gene TRBJ2-1; tentatively, D is TRBD1 or TRBD2 (5 bases each). Germline CDR1 is MRHNA and CDR2 is SNTAGT. CDR3 length: 15 residues. Between the trimmed V and J ends, which lost 6 bases and 4 bases, there was a span of 16 bases. The CDR3 sequence: CASSPNRDGYNEQFF. CDR3 sequence (DNA): TGTGCCAGCAGCCCAAATCGGGACGGTTACAATGAGCAGTTCTTC.

This chain uses TRBV28 with TRBJ1-1; D possibly corresponds to TRBD1 (6 bases). This CDR3 has 14 amino acids. Germline V gene lookup returns CDR1 MDHEN and CDR2 SYDVKM. V was trimmed by 6 bases and J by 1 base, leaving 12 bases between them. The CDR3 region has the DNA TGTGCCAGCAGCAGGGGAACGACGAACACTGAAGCTTTCTTT. It encodes CASSRGTTNTEAFF.

The chain links TRBV5-1 to TRBJ2-7; D is perhaps TRBD1 (6 bases). The CDR3 sequence is 15 residues long. V lost 3 bases and J 5 bases, leaving 18 bases between the germline ends. Germline CDR1 SGHRS, CDR2 YFSETQ. The CDR3 reads CASSYTRRGYDEQYF. CDR3 DNA: TGCGCCAGCAGCTATACCCGCAGGGGCTATGACGAGCAGTACTTC.

The rearrangement links TRBV30 to TRBJ2-7; a possible D gene is TRBD2 (5 bases). Per germline, CDR1 GTSNPN and CDR2 SVGIG (reference sequence). Trimming removed 2 bases from V and 5 bases from J, with 13 bases in between. The CDR3 runs to 13 residues. CDR3 protein: CAWSSRPGDEQYF. The CDR3 bases are TGTGCCTGGAGTTCACGGCCCGGGGACGAGCAGTACTTC.

The chain has TRBV28 and TRBJ1-1, with 8 bases aligning to TRBD1. CDR3 length: 16 amino acids. V shed 3 bases, J shed 1 base, and the junction held 7 bases outside the gene matches. CDR1 is MDHEN, CDR2 SYDVKM, per germline. The DNA for the CDR3 is TGTGCCAGCAGTTTGTCCGGGACAGGCCGGAACACTGAAGCTTTCTTT. Encoded protein: CASSLSGTGRNTEAFF.

V is TRBV6-1 and J is TRBJ1-5; perhaps TRBD1 as D (5 bases). V was pared by 3 bases and J by 4 bases, with 16 bases between. The germline CDR1 and CDR2 sequences are MNHNS and SASEGT. The CDR3 runs 16 residues. CDR3 protein: CASSEGSGRLNQPQHF. CDR3 sequence (DNA): TGTGCCAGCAGTGAGGGGTCGGGACGGTTGAATCAGCCCCAGCATTTT.

The V and J genes are TRBV9 and TRBJ2-1; 10 bases match TRBD1. The V gene's germline CDR1 is SGDLS and CDR2 YYNGEE. The J segment lost 6 bases and the V segment lost 2 bases, leaving 2 bases of the junction unmatched. The CDR3 is 14 residues long. CDR3 protein: CASSVGQGSNEQFF. The CDR3 DNA is TGTGCCAGCAGCGTGGGACAGGGGTCCAATGAGCAGTTCTTC.